Each of the 30 T cell receptor beta chains below was sequenced from the same sample in a study of control samples from healthy donors and cancer patients. Assay: immunoSEQ multiplex PCR; the TCRdb copy retains only in-frame clones and omits some. The sample gives 150,000 to 180,000 clones, roughly 94% of which show up once; about 5.6% is in the top ten. Sequencing was done on a sample of blood. The receptors come from a man aged 35-49 years in good health.

V usage is TRBV10-1 and J usage is TRBJ2-3, with 9 bases that match TRBD2. With V trimmed by 9 bases and J by 2 bases, 3 bases remained unmatched. The CDR3 covers 13 residues. CDR1 and CDR2 from the germline V gene are WNHNN and SYGVQD (reference sequence). The DNA of the CDR3 is TGCGCCAGACGCGGGGGGGTCACAGATACGCAGTATTTT. Encoded protein: CARRGGVTDTQYF.

The V gene is TRBV5-8, the J gene TRBJ2-3; D perhaps matches TRBD2 (6 bases). Germline V gene sequence: CDR1 SGHTS, CDR2 YDEGEE. There are 18 residues in the CDR3. The V gene lost 0 bases and the J gene lost 0 bases, with 17 bases spanning the gap. Here the CDR3 reads CASSLEALSGTSTDTQYF. The CDR3 nucleotides read TGTGCCAGCAGCTTGGAAGCGTTGTCGGGGACTAGCACAGATACGCAGTATTTT.

This chain joins TRBV5-1 and TRBJ1-2, with 9 bases identical to TRBD1. This CDR3 region has 15 residues. CDR1 is SGHRS and CDR2 is YFSETQ in the germline V gene. With 0 bases clipped from V and 2 bases from J, the junction kept 2 bases outside the gene matches. The CDR3 loop is CASSLGTGVNYGYTF. Here the CDR3 DNA reads TGCGCCAGCAGCTTGGGGACAGGGGTAAACTATGGCTACACCTTC.

This clone came up once. This chain connects TRBV7-9 to TRBJ2-7; no clear D gene. V was pared by 3 bases and J by 3 bases, with 9 bases between. Germline CDR1 is SEHNR and CDR2 is FQNEAQ (reference sequence). The CDR3 runs to 13 residues. The CDR3 DNA follows: TGTGCCAGCAGCTTTCTCACCAGCTACGAGCAGTACTTC. It is translated as CASSFLTSYEQYF. The whole variable domain, remainder taken from reference TRBV7-9 and TRBJ2-7, is DTGVSQNPRHKITKRGQNVTFRCDPISEHNRLYWYRQTLGQGPEFLTYFQNEAQLEKSRLLSDRFSAERPKGSFSTLEIQRTEQGDSAMYLCASSFLTSYEQYFGPGTRLTVT.

The chain is built from TRBV30 and TRBJ1-1, with D possibly being TRBD1 (5 bases). Germline V lookup: CDR1 GTSNPN, CDR2 SVGIG (reference sequence). The CDR3 length is 11 residues. V dropped 3 bases and J dropped 6 bases, with 8 bases sitting between them. CDR3 coding DNA: TGTGCCTGGAGGGGGCTCGCTGAAGCTTTCTTT. This sequence encodes CAWRGLAEAFF.

The chain carries TRBV5-4 and TRBJ2-7, with 7 bases fitting TRBD1. This CDR3 has 14 residues. Germline V gives CDR1 SGHNT, CDR2 YYREEE (reference sequence). V trimming: 3 bases; J trimming: 3 bases; junction bases outside the gene matches: 6. CDR3 in amino acids: CASSSQTGNYEQYF. The CDR3 DNA reads TGTGCCAGCAGCTCCCAGACAGGGAACTACGAGCAGTACTTC.

The chain links TRBV6-6 to TRBJ2-3, with a tentative D call TRBD1 (6 bases). The CDR3 is 14 amino acids. The V end lost 6 bases, the J end lost 3 bases, and 13 bases lay between the germline ends. The V gene's germline CDR1 is MNHNY and CDR2 SVGAGI (reference sequence). The CDR3 nucleotides are TGTGCCAGCAGCCCTAACAGGGCGACAGATACGCAGTATTTT. Protein sequence: CASSPNRATDTQYF.

This sequence joins TRBV18 and TRBJ1-2; D uncertain. CDR3 length: 12 amino acids. The V and J ends lost 2 bases and 2 bases respectively, with 3 bases between them. The germline V gene has CDR1 KGHSH and CDR2 LQKENI. The CDR3 is CASSPDNYGYTF. The CDR3 DNA sequence: TGTGCCAGCTCACCAGACAACTATGGCTACACCTTC.

This sequence joins TRBV2 and TRBJ1-5, with 8 bases matching TRBD1. Losses at the gene ends were 3 bases for V and 3 bases for J; bases not matched to a gene: 10. The CDR3 consists of 17 residues. The V gene's germline CDR1 is SNHLY and CDR2 FYNNEI. The CDR3 protein is CASSDEYRGKVNQPQHF. DNA for the CDR3: TGTGCCAGCAGTGACGAGTACAGGGGGAAGGTCAATCAGCCCCAGCATTTT.

This sequence joins TRBV7-2 and TRBJ1-5; TRBD1 might be the D (6 bases). CDR1 is SGHTA and CDR2 is FQGNSA in the germline V gene. This CDR3 comprises 15 residues. V was cut by 5 bases and J by 2 bases, with 13 bases left in between. CDR3 nucleotide sequence: TGTGCCAGCAGCACACAGGGAGGTGGCAATCAGCCCCAGCATTTT. This gives the protein CASSTQGGGNQPQHF. Drawing the rest from reference TRBV7-2 and TRBJ1-5, the complete variable domain is GAGVSQSPSNKVTEKGKDVELRCDPISGHTALYWYRQSLGQGLEFLIYFQGNSAPDKSGLPSDRFSAERTGGSVSTLTIQRTQQEDSAVYLCASSTQGGGNQPQHFGDGTRLSIL.

The chain has TRBV10-2 and TRBJ1-1; no firm D call. Between the trimmed V and J ends, which lost 4 bases and 5 bases, there was a span of 8 bases. Germline V gives CDR1 WSHSY, CDR2 SAAADI. The CDR3 totals 12 residues. The CDR3 region has the DNA TGCGCCAGCAGTGGCTCTGGTACTGAAGCTTTCTTT. It specifies CASSGSGTEAFF.

The chain recombines TRBV9 with TRBJ2-2; TRBD1 matches 8 bases. Germline loops: CDR1 SGDLS, CDR2 YYNGEE. V lost 0 bases to trimming and J lost 4 bases; unmatched junction nucleotides: 2. The CDR3 contains 15 residues. CDR3 coding DNA: TGTGCCAGCAGCGTAGGGGGACAGGCCACCGGGGAGCTGTTTTTT. Translated: CASSVGGQATGELFF.

The chain couples TRBV5-1 to TRBJ1-1; a possible D gene is TRBD1 (5 bases). The germline CDR1 and CDR2 sequences are SGHRS and YFSETQ. CDR3 length equals 18 residues. Trimming removed 3 bases at V and 2 bases at J, with 23 bases between. The CDR3 sequence is CASSSRAAGGGGNTEAFF. CDR3 coding DNA: TGCGCCAGCAGCTCCCGGGCGGCAGGAGGTGGGGGTAACACTGAAGCTTTCTTT.

CDR3 residues: CASSKTAISGNTIYF. The DNA of the CDR3 is TGTGCCAGCAGCAAGACAGCGATCTCTGGAAACACCATATATTTT. The chain employs TRBV9 and TRBJ1-3, with D tentatively TRBD1 (5 bases). This CDR3 contains 15 residues. Germline-derived CDR1 and CDR2 are SGDLS and YYNGEE. Trimming pared 4 bases from V and 0 bases from J, leaving 11 bases between.

This chain links TRBV9 with TRBJ2-3, with D uncertain. Trimming shortened V by 5 bases and J by 0 bases, and 7 bases separated the two germline ends. CDR1 and CDR2 (germline): SGDLS, YYNGEE. The CDR3 loop spans 13 amino acids. CDR3 nucleotides: TGTGCCAGCAGTACAGCGAGCACAGATACGCAGTATTTT. It yields the protein CASSTASTDTQYF. The full variable domain, with the rest looked up from reference TRBV9 and TRBJ2-3, is DSGVTQTPKHLITATGQRVTLRCSPRSGDLSVYWYQQSLDQGLQFLIQYYNGEERAKGNILERFSAQQFPDLHSELNLSSLELGDSALYFCASSTASTDTQYFGPGTRLTVL.

This sequence joins TRBV5-4 and TRBJ2-3, with unresolved D. The germline CDR1 and CDR2 sequences are SGHNT and YYREEE (reference sequence). This CDR3 region has 15 residues. V shed 4 bases and J shed 0 bases, with 12 bases lying between them. CDR3 in DNA: TGTGCCAGCAGCCAACCCCACAGTAGCACAGATACGCAGTATTTT. It translates to CASSQPHSSTDTQYF. The full variable domain, its missing parts supplied by reference TRBV5-4 and TRBJ2-3, is ETGVTQSPTHLIKTRGQQVTLRCSSQSGHNTVSWYQQALGQGPQFIFQYYREEENGRGNFPPRFSGLQFPNYSSELNVNALELDDSALYLCASSQPHSSTDTQYFGPGTRLTVL.

The gene calls are TRBV5-5 and TRBJ1-2; D unresolved. With 4 bases removed from V and 5 bases from J, the gap between germline ends came to 18 bases. CDR3 length: 15 amino acids. The germline V gene encodes CDR1 SGHKS and CDR2 YYEKEE (reference sequence). CDR3 residues: CASSQRPRAAYGYTF. CDR3 coding DNA: TGTGCCAGCAGCCAACGACCTAGAGCAGCTTATGGCTACACCTTC.

The chain has TRBV4-1 and TRBJ1-4; D might be TRBD1 (6 bases). The CDR3 spans 18 residues. Germline V lookup: CDR1 MGHRA, CDR2 YSYEKL. V lost 1 base, J lost 2 bases, and 17 bases lay in between. CDR3 region: CASSQVDGGRGTNEKLFF. CDR3 nucleotides: TGCGCCAGCAGCCAAGTCGACGGGGGGCGCGGGACTAATGAAAAACTGTTTTTT.

The chain joins TRBV4-3 to TRBJ1-1; D gene ambiguous. Germline CDR1 is LGHNA and CDR2 is YSLEER. CDR3 length: 15 amino acids. Trimming left V 6 bases short and J 0 bases short, with 14 bases between. CDR3 sequence: CASRWQLDMNTEAFF. Here the CDR3 DNA reads TGCGCCAGCAGGTGGCAGCTCGACATGAACACTGAAGCTTTCTTT.

The rearrangement joins TRBV28 to TRBJ1-2, with TRBD1 matching 12 bases. The CDR3 totals 17 residues. V dropped 6 bases and J dropped 3; count of bases not matched to a gene: 11. Germline V lookup: CDR1 MDHEN, CDR2 SYDVKM. Here the CDR3 reads CASSRPGTGGRDYGYTF. CDR3 nucleotides: TGTGCCAGCAGCCGTCCCGGGACAGGGGGCAGAGACTATGGCTACACCTTC.

The V call is TRBV12-5, the J call TRBJ1-6; TRBD1 might be the D (5 bases). CDR3 length: 13 residues. CDR1 LGHNT and CDR2 FRNRAP come from the germline V gene. Trimming shortened V by 1 base and J by 10 bases, and 8 bases separated the two germline ends. CDR3 coding DNA: TGTGCTAGTGGTTTGGGGGGACGCTCACCCCTCCACTTT. Translated, it gives CASGLGGRSPLHF.

The rearrangement joins TRBV6-6 to TRBJ2-7; 8 bases agree with TRBD1. Germline loops: CDR1 MNHNY, CDR2 SVGAGI (reference sequence). The CDR3 sequence is 13 residues long. The V segment lost 7 bases and the J segment 3 bases; nucleotides outside the gene matches: 5. CDR3 sequence (DNA): TGTGCCAGCACCTCGACAGGGGTCTACGAGCAGTACTTC. Translating it yields CASTSTGVYEQYF.

The count of this clone is one. For the CDR3, the DNA is TGCACCAGCAGCCAAAGTTCTATTGAAGCTTTCTTT. Its translation: CTSSQSSIEAFF. This rearrangement joins TRBV1 to TRBJ1-1. TRBV1 is flagged as a pseudogene. The CDR3 contains 12 residues.

The CDR3 here is CASSLYDGETQYF. For the CDR3, the DNA is TGTGCCAGCAGCTTGTATGATGGGGAGACCCAGTACTTC. V usage is TRBV5-4 and J usage is TRBJ2-5; D remains unclear. The CDR3 covers 13 residues. The germline gives CDR1 SGHNT, CDR2 YYREEE (reference sequence). V lost 1 base and J lost 5, with 9 bases in between. The variable domain in full, completed from reference TRBV5-4 and TRBJ2-5, reads ETGVTQSPTHLIKTRGQQVTLRCSSQSGHNTVSWYQQALGQGPQFIFQYYREEENGRGNFPPRFSGLQFPNYSSELNVNALELDDSALYLCASSLYDGETQYFGPGTRLLVL.

Remarks on this clone: One end of the junction fails to match germline, which may point to a read error. This rearrangement joins TRBV27 to TRBJ1-1; 7 bases map to TRBD1. CDR1 and CDR2 (germline): MNHEY, SMNVEV (reference sequence). CDR3 size: 15 residues. The DNA of the CDR3 is TGTGCCAGCCGACCCATCAGACAGGGCCAAGAATTCCTAAGATTT. Protein sequence: CASRPIRQGQEFLRF.

This clone was observed once. The gene calls are TRBV10-2 and TRBJ2-7; D may be TRBD1 (5 bases). Trimming cost V 3 bases and J 5 bases, with 5 bases left between them. Germline CDR1 WSHSY, CDR2 SAAADI. CDR3 length: 11 residues. DNA for the CDR3: TGCGCCAGCAGTGACAGGGACGAGCAGTACTTC. Translated, it gives CASSDRDEQYF.

This chain links TRBV6-5 with TRBJ1-1; D gene uncertain. V lost 0 bases and J 1 base, leaving 6 bases between the germline ends. CDR1 is MNHEY, CDR2 SVGAGI, per germline. This CDR3 comprises 14 residues. This CDR3 reads CASSYSPTNTEAFF. The DNA for the CDR3 is TGTGCCAGCAGTTACTCCCCCACGAACACTGAAGCTTTCTTT.

As regards this clone: Other DNA variants within this sample encode the same CDR3. The V and J genes are TRBV19 and TRBJ1-2; possible D gene TRBD1, 5 bases. This CDR3 comprises 13 residues. V was pared by 4 bases and J by 2 bases, with 8 bases between. CDR1 and CDR2 from the germline V gene are LNHDA and SQIVND (reference sequence). Here the CDR3 reads CASSRSGNYGYTF. The CDR3 region has the DNA TGTGCCAGTAGTAGATCAGGGAACTATGGCTACACCTTC.

This clone appeared once. The chain is built from TRBV7-2 and TRBJ1-1; D is unclear. Germline V gives CDR1 SGHTA, CDR2 FQGNSA. Deletions cut 4 bases from V and 6 bases from J, with 15 bases between. The CDR3 runs to 14 residues. CDR3 coding DNA: TGTGCCAGCAGCTCCTCTCCCGTTCAAGCTGAAGCTTTCTTT. Protein sequence: CASSSSPVQAEAFF.

CDR3 sequence reads: CASSSVPTNEKLFF. The CDR3 DNA reads as TGTGCCAGCAGTTCCGTACCAACTAATGAAAAACTGTTTTTT. J is TRBJ1-4 and V is TRBV28; D is uncertain. The CDR3 consists of 14 residues. V was pared by 4 bases and J by 0 bases, with 6 bases between. From germline, CDR1 is MDHEN and CDR2 SYDVKM.